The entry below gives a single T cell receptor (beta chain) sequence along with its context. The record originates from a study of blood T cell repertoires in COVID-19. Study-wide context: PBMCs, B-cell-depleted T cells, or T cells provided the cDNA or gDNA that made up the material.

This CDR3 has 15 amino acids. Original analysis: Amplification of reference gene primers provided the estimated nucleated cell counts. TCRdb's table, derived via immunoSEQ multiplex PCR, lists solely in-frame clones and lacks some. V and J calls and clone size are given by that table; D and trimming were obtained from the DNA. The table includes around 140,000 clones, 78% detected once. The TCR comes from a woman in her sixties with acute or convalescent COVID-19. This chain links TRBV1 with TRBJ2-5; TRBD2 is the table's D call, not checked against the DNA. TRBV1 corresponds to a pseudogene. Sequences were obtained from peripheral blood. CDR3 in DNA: TGCACTCCCCGGGAAGGCGGGAGCGGTAAGGAGACCCAGTACTTC. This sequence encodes CTPREGGSGKETQYF.